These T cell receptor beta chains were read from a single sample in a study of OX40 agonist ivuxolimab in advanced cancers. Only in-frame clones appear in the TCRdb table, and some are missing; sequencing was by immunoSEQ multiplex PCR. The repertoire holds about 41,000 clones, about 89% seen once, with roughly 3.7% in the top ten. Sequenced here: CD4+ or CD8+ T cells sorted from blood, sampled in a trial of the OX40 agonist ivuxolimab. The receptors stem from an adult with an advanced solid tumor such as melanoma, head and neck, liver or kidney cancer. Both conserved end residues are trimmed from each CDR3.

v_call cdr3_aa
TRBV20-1 SAWRNEQF
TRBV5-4 ASSSGKRGLSYGYT
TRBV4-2 ASSQTSGWGTYEQY
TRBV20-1 SAGGQPQH
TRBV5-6 ASRRDSVNTEAF
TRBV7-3 ASRTSWTDSGNTIY
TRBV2 ASALGGVGETQY
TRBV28 ASSLFLLAGEGDTQY
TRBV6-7 ASSRGSQPQH
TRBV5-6 ASSRGVRGFREQY